What follows are 22 T cell receptor beta chains derived from one specimen sequenced in a study of shared clonotypes between healthy human individuals. Profiling relied on immunoSEQ multiplex PCR, and the TCRdb table lists in-frame clones only, not all of them. The repertoire has hundreds of thousands of clones, around 76% of them found once; the top ten carry 12%. Sequenced sample: PBMCs. These receptors originate from a woman aged 40 to 55 in good health. Some clones in this sample may be carry-over from other donors' samples.

The chain recombines TRBV2 with TRBJ1-1; 7 nucleotides agree with TRBD1. There are 13 residues in the CDR3. V shed 8 bases, J shed 6 bases, and the junction held 9 bases outside the gene matches. Germline values: CDR1 SNHLY, CDR2 FYNNEI. The CDR3 coding sequence is TGTGCCAGCCGGACACAGGGGACAGCTGAAGCTTTCTTT. As protein: CASRTQGTAEAFF.

In this sample, this clone turned up a few times. The chain links TRBV15 to TRBJ1-1; D gene uncertain. Trimming removed 3 bases at V and 7 bases at J, with 15 bases between. CDR1 and CDR2 (germline): LNHNV, YYDKDF (reference sequence). This CDR3 comprises 14 residues. CDR3 nucleotides: TGTGCCACCAGCAGCCCCGGTCGGGGTTATGAAGCTTTCTTT. Amino acid sequence: CATSSPGRGYEAFF.

This clone was counted a single time. CDR3 residues: CAISEAQGSNQPQHF. The CDR3 nucleotides read TGTGCCATCAGTGAGGCACAGGGCAGCAATCAGCCCCAGCATTTT. The chain joins TRBV10-3 to TRBJ1-5; TRBD1 is a possible D gene (6 bases). There are 15 residues in the CDR3. The V end lost 2 bases, the J end lost 1 base, and 9 bases lay between the germline ends. In germline, CDR1 is ENHRY, CDR2 SYGVKD.

The chain joins TRBV7-6 to TRBJ2-3, with 8 positions matching TRBD2. Unmatched junction bases numbered 13, after V lost 5 bases and J lost 0 bases. The CDR3 length is 18 residues. Germline values: CDR1 SGHVS, CDR2 FNYEAQ. CDR3 loop: CASSQVGTSGASTDTQYF. In DNA, the CDR3 is TGTGCCAGCAGCCAGGTGGGAACTAGCGGAGCTAGCACAGATACGCAGTATTTT.

The chain uses TRBV5-4 and TRBJ2-7; 8 bases line up with TRBD1. Trimming removed 4 bases from V and 5 bases from J; junction bases left unmatched: 2. This CDR3 spans 12 amino acids. CDR1 and CDR2 (germline): SGHNT, YYREEE (reference sequence). As DNA, the CDR3 is TGTGCCAGCAGCCAGGACAGGGACGAGCAGTACTTC. This codes for CASSQDRDEQYF.

The V gene is TRBV7-2, the J gene TRBJ1-2; no firm D call. The CDR3 runs 13 residues. Trimming took off 5 bases at V and 7 bases at J, with 14 bases between the two ends. Germline values: CDR1 SGHTA, CDR2 FQGNSA. DNA for the CDR3: TGTGCCAGCAGCCCCTACGGGGAAGTTGGCTACACCTTC. Translation: CASSPYGEVGYTF.

The chain recombines TRBV5-6 with TRBJ2-5; 10 positions match TRBD1. The length of the CDR3 is 15 residues. The V gene's germline CDR1 is SGHDT and CDR2 YYEEEE. V was pared by 2 bases and J by 5 bases, with 6 bases of the junction left unmatched. DNA of the CDR3: TGTGCCAGCAGCTTAGACAGGGGGCGAGGGGAGACCCAGTACTTC. Its translation: CASSLDRGRGETQYF.

The chain joins TRBV27 to TRBJ2-7; 9 bases are a match to TRBD2. This CDR3 has 15 residues. Looked up from germline, CDR1 is MNHEY and CDR2 is SMNVEV (reference sequence). Trimming removed 6 bases from V and 0 bases from J; junction bases left unmatched: 6. As DNA, the CDR3 is TGTGCCAGCAGCCCTAGCGGGATAAGCTCCTACGAGCAGTACTTC. Its protein product is CASSPSGISSYEQYF.

The gene calls are TRBV2 and TRBJ1-5; 7 nucleotides align to TRBD1. V shed 2 bases and J 2 bases; nucleotides not matched to a gene: 3. Germline V gene lookup returns CDR1 SNHLY and CDR2 FYNNEI. The CDR3 is 15 residues long. In nucleotides, the CDR3 is TGTGCCAGCAGTGAATGGGGGACAGGCAATCAGCCCCAGCATTTT. As protein: CASSEWGTGNQPQHF.

The V and J genes are TRBV7-9 and TRBJ2-2; D unresolved. The V end lost 5 bases, the J end lost 4 bases, and 20 bases lay between the germline ends. CDR3 size: 17 residues. Germline V lookup: CDR1 SEHNR, CDR2 FQNEAQ (reference sequence). CDR3 region: CASSESVLSTVTGELFF. The CDR3 DNA reads TGTGCCAGCAGCGAGTCGGTGTTGTCTACTGTCACCGGGGAGCTGTTTTTT.

The rearrangement joins TRBV9 to TRBJ1-4, with TRBD1 identical over 7 bases. From germline, CDR1 is SGDLS and CDR2 YYNGEE. The CDR3 length is 16 residues. V shed 4 bases and J 2 bases; nucleotides not matched to a gene: 8. DNA for the CDR3: TGTGCCAGCAGCCTTCGACAGGGTCAGACTAATGAAAAACTGTTTTTT. Encoded protein: CASSLRQGQTNEKLFF.

The chain carries TRBV5-8 and TRBJ1-2; 7 bases line up with TRBD1. Germline V gene data show CDR1 as SGHTS and CDR2 as YDEGEE. The CDR3 runs 14 residues. V dropped 4 bases and J dropped 8; count of bases not matched to a gene: 11. CDR3 nucleotides: TGTGCCAGCAGCGTTTCACAGGGGCTTCGAGGCTACACCTTC. As protein: CASSVSQGLRGYTF.

The chain joins TRBV11-2 to TRBJ2-3, with D possibly TRBD2 on 5 matching bases. The germline V gene has CDR1 SGHAT and CDR2 FQNNGV. The CDR3 has 17 residues. The V and J ends lost 1 base and 4 bases respectively, with 18 bases between them. Here the CDR3 DNA reads TGTGCCAGCAGCTTAGTAAGCGGCGACATGCAGGCAGATACGCAGTATTTT. Amino acids: CASSLVSGDMQADTQYF.

V is TRBV5-1 and J is TRBJ2-2, with 11 bases lining up with TRBD2. Germline CDR1 reads SGHRS; CDR2 reads YFSETQ. The CDR3 length is 16 residues. The V gene end was trimmed by 4 bases and the J gene end by 6 bases; junction bases not matched to a gene: 8. CDR3 nucleotides: TGCGCCAGCAGCCAAACTAGCGGGAGTGGTGCCGGGGAGCTGTTTTTT. It translates to CASSQTSGSGAGELFF. Looking up the rest from reference TRBV5-1 and TRBJ2-2 gives the full variable domain: KAGVTQTPRYLIKTRGQQVTLSCSPISGHRSVSWYQQTPGQGLQFLFEYFSETQRNKGNFPGRFSGRQFSNSRSEMNVSTLELGDSALYLCASSQTSGSGAGELFFGEGSRLTVL.

This clone has just one count. The chain recombines TRBV29-1 with TRBJ2-3; a weak D match, TRBD2 (5 bases). V was trimmed by 2 bases and J by 6 bases, leaving 12 bases between them. This CDR3 has 13 residues. Germline V gene data show CDR1 as SQVTM and CDR2 as ANQGSEA. The CDR3 DNA is TGCAGCGTTGAAATTTCCGGGGTGGATACGCAGTATTTT. The encoded protein is CSVEISGVDTQYF.

At least ten counts were recorded for this clone. This chain links TRBV5-4 with TRBJ1-3, with D possibly matching TRBD1 (5 bases). Trimming took 4 bases from V and 4 from J, leaving 15 bases between them. The CDR3 runs to 15 residues. Per germline, CDR1 SGHNT and CDR2 YYREEE (reference sequence). The CDR3 region is CASSPDRSVGNTIYF. CDR3 DNA: TGTGCCAGCAGCCCCGACAGATCAGTGGGAAACACCATATATTTT.

With respect to this clone: Since the CDR3 does not end with the conserved phenylalanine or tryptophan, this likely comes from a read error. The V and J genes are TRBV9 and TRBJ1-2; possible D gene TRBD1, 5 bases. Germline V gene data show CDR1 as SGDLS and CDR2 as YYNGEE. The CDR3 length is 15 residues. With 2 bases removed from V and 3 bases from J, the gap between germline ends came to 14 bases. CDR3 sequence reads: CASSVRQSLDYGYTS. In DNA, the CDR3 is TGTGCCAGCAGCGTTAGACAGAGCTTAGACTATGGCTACACCTCC.

The chain employs TRBV7-2 and TRBJ2-7; D is possibly TRBD1 (6 bases). Germline-derived CDR1 and CDR2 are SGHTA and FQGNSA. The CDR3 is 15 residues long. Trimming removed 5 bases from V and 3 bases from J, with 17 bases in between. In DNA form, the CDR3 reads TGTGCCAGCAGCCTCGGGCCAGGACAGAGCTACGAGCAGTACTTC. It specifies CASSLGPGQSYEQYF. Supplemented by reference TRBV7-2 and TRBJ2-7, the full variable domain reads GAGVSQSPSNKVTEKGKDVELRCDPISGHTALYWYRQSLGQGLEFLIYFQGNSAPDKSGLPSDRFSAERTGGSVSTLTIQRTQQEDSAVYLCASSLGPGQSYEQYFGPGTRLTVT.

At least ten counts were recorded for this clone. The rearrangement links TRBV7-6 to TRBJ2-1; the D gene is possibly TRBD2 (6 bases). V dropped 5 bases and J dropped 9 bases, with 20 bases sitting between them. CDR3 length: 15 amino acids. Germline V gene data show CDR1 as SGHVS and CDR2 as FNYEAQ. The DNA for the CDR3 is TGTGCCAGCAGCCCTGGATCTTTCGGGAGCAGTGAGCAGTTCTTC. It is translated as CASSPGSFGSSEQFF.

This clone has more than one count but fewer than ten. V usage is TRBV6-6 and J usage is TRBJ1-3, with D uncertain. The CDR3 consists of 16 residues. Trimming left V 2 bases short and J 0 bases short, with 11 bases between. CDR1 is MNHNY and CDR2 is SVGAGI in the germline V gene (reference sequence). CDR3 protein: CASSYVYSSSGNTIYF. The DNA for the CDR3 is TGTGCCAGCAGTTACGTGTACAGCTCCTCTGGAAACACCATATATTTT.

This rearrangement joins TRBV11-1 to TRBJ2-1, with 10 bases fitting TRBD2. Germline V gives CDR1 SGHAT, CDR2 FQDESV (reference sequence). The V and J ends lost 11 bases and 4 bases, in that order; junction bases with no gene match: 14. The CDR3 is 16 residues long. CDR3 loop: CAATYQREGNYNEQFF. CDR3 nucleotides: TGTGCCGCTACCTACCAGCGGGAGGGAAATTACAATGAGCAGTTCTTC.

The chain is built from TRBV9 and TRBJ1-1; possibly TRBD1 for D (5 bases). V was shortened by 0 bases and J by 1 base, with 13 bases between the two germline ends. The germline CDR1 and CDR2 sequences are SGDLS and YYNGEE. This CDR3 contains 16 residues. The CDR3 DNA reads as TGTGCCAGCAGCGTAGCCGAGGGGCGGCCGAACACTGAAGCTTTCTTT. This sequence encodes CASSVAEGRPNTEAFF.